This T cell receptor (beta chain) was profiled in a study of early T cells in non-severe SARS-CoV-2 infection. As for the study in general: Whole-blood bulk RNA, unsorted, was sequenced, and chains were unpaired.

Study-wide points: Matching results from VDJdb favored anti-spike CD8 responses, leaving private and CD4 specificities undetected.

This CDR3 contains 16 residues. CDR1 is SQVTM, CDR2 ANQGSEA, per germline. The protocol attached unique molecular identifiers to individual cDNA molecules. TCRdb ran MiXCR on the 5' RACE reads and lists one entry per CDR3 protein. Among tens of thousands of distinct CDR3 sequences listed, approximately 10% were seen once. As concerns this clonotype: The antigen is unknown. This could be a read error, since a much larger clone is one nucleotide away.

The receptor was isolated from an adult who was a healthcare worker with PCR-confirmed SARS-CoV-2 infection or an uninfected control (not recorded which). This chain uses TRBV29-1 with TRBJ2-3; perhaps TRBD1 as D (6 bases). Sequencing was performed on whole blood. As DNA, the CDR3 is TGCAGCGCTGAAGTGCTCAGGGGTGTTAGTACAGATACGCAGTATTTT. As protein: CSAEVLRGVSTDTQYF.